Sequencing of this TCR beta chain was carried out in a study of CD8+ T cells in alopecia areata. Sequencing used cDNA as its template, made by extracting RNA and reverse transcribing it. The assay was immunoSEQ multiplex PCR, and TCRdb's table has in-frame clones only and misses some. The sample holds 110,000 or so clones, 56% seen once. The CDR3 is made up of 12 amino acids. The germline V gene has CDR1 SQVTM and CDR2 ANQGSEA. V dropped 3 bases and J dropped 1 base, with 6 bases sitting between them. Note on this clone: In the same sample, other DNA sequences code for this CDR3.

This sample's treatment: oral pan-JAK inhibitor, 5-10 mg twice daily. Sequenced here: CD4+ T cells sorted from blood, sampled at week 24, from a patient treated with tofacitinib. The chain links TRBV29-1 to TRBJ1-1; possible D gene TRBD1, 5 bases. This TCR was sampled from a human donor with alopecia areata. The CDR3 protein is CSVEGGNTEAFF. The CDR3 region has the DNA TGCAGCGTTGAGGGGGGGAACACTGAAGCTTTCTTT.